This T cell receptor beta chain was obtained from a study of a mutant IDH1 vaccine in newly diagnosed glioma. Turning to the study itself: Vaccination of patients was performed eight times, in weeks 1, 3, 5, 7, 11, 15, 19 and 23. Vaccination began 4-6 weeks post radiotherapy alone, or with temozolomide cycles.

This CDR3 is 16 amino acids long. The germline CDR1 and CDR2 sequences are SGHDN and FVKESK. J was trimmed by 2 bases and V by 2 bases; bases with no gene match: 6. Sequencing used immunoSEQ multiplex PCR; TCRdb keeps in-frame clones, though not all of them. The table lists fewer than 30,000 clones, 77% of them singletons. The time point denotes: week 5, during vaccination. In every dose of vaccine, 300 ug of mutant IDH1 20-mer peptide was given alongside topical imiquimod. New IDH1-mutant, ATRX-lost WHO grade 3 or 4 astrocytomas occurred in donors. To note about this clone: Antigen specificity is unknown.

The origin of this receptor is a man aged 35-49 years with glioma. The chain is built from TRBV14 and TRBJ2-3; 8 bases fit TRBD1. The source material was PBMCs, sampled from a glioma patient whose treatment included an IDH1 peptide vaccine. The CDR3 loop is CASSQLMDRATDTQYF. DNA of the CDR3: TGTGCCAGCAGCCAACTCATGGACAGGGCCACAGATACGCAGTATTTT.